Below, 18 T cell receptor beta chains from the same sample are listed, as sequenced in a study of T-cell reconstitution after alpha-beta-depleted transplantation in children. As it was prepared, the TCRbeta library received unique molecular identifiers. A single record per CDR3 protein comes from TCRdb applying MiXCR to the PCR reads. The table shows about 230,000 distinct CDR3 sequences, with more than 10% occurring only once. The source was PBMCs from the stem cell graft donor, collected from the stem cell graft. Receptor source: a human donor who donated a stem cell graft to a child with acute lymphoblastic leukemia.

This clonotype was picked up many times. The V and J genes are TRBV7-2 and TRBJ1-2; weak D call: TRBD1 (5 bases). The V end lost 3 bases, the J end lost 7 bases, and 12 bases lay between the germline ends. The CDR3 length is 13 residues. The V gene's germline CDR1 is SGHTA and CDR2 FQGNSA. The chain's CDR3 is CASSFTGWGGYTF. For the CDR3, the DNA is TGTGCCAGCAGCTTTACAGGTTGGGGTGGCTACACCTTC.

At least ten counts were recorded for this clonotype. This chain uses TRBV20-1 with TRBJ1-4; D might be TRBD1 (5 bases). Germline CDR1 is DFQATT and CDR2 is SNEGSKA (reference sequence). The V end lost 4 bases, the J end lost 3 bases, and 15 bases lay between the germline ends. This CDR3 contains 15 residues. The CDR3 nucleotides are TGCAGTGCTACTGTTGGGGAGGGGCCTAATGAAAAACTGTTTTTT. It is translated as CSATVGEGPNEKLFF.

This clonotype appeared many times. This chain joins TRBV5-5 and TRBJ1-5, with 9 bases that match TRBD1. The CDR3 loop spans 16 amino acids. Per the germline V gene, CDR1 is SGHKS and CDR2 is YYEKEE (reference sequence). Unmatched junction bases numbered 12, after V lost 4 bases and J lost 7 bases. The CDR3 protein is CASSARITGGWQPQHF. As DNA, the CDR3 is TGTGCCAGCAGCGCTCGTATAACAGGGGGCTGGCAGCCCCAGCATTTT.

This clonotype has ten or more counts. The genes are TRBV12-3 or TRBV12-4 and TRBJ2-5, with 9 bases matching TRBD2. V lost 4 bases, J lost 1 base, and 4 bases stayed unmatched. This CDR3 contains 15 residues. The CDR3 nucleotides read TGTGCCAGCAGTTCATTAGCGGGAGCCCAAGAGACCCAGTACTTC. This encodes CASSSLAGAQETQYF.

This clonotype appeared many times. The chain joins TRBV12-3 or TRBV12-4 to TRBJ1-2; the D is unclear. V gave up 3 bases and J gave up 0 bases, with 8 bases separating them. CDR3 length: 14 residues. For the CDR3, the DNA is TGTGCCAGCAGTTTGGACGGTCCTAACTATGGCTACACCTTC. Translation gives CASSLDGPNYGYTF.

This clonotype was counted ten times or more. The chain has TRBV27 and TRBJ2-7; 10 positions agree with TRBD2. The CDR3 has 15 amino acids. In germline, CDR1 is MNHEY, CDR2 SMNVEV (reference sequence). The trim removed 6 bases at V and 2 bases at J, leaving 7 bases unmatched. CDR3 sequence reads: CASRRSGRSTYEQYF. DNA of the CDR3: TGTGCCAGCAGACGTAGCGGGAGGAGTACCTACGAGCAGTACTTC.

This clonotype appeared many times. The chain employs TRBV12-3 or TRBV12-4 and TRBJ1-1, with TRBD1 matching 10 bases. The CDR3 is made up of 14 amino acids. After removal of 6 bases from V and 4 bases from J, the junction contained 5 bases not matched to a gene. The CDR3 nucleotides are TGTGCCAGCAGCCGGGGACAGGGGAGCACTGAAGCTTTCTTT. Its protein is CASSRGQGSTEAFF.

This clonotype appeared once. A much larger clone lies one base from this, so it may be a read error. This rearrangement joins TRBV12-3 or TRBV12-4 to TRBJ2-5; a weak D match, TRBD1 (6 bases). The V end was cut by 6 bases, the J end by 7 bases, with 18 bases between. The CDR3 consists of 14 residues. The CDR3 protein is CASRWTAQFATQYF. The CDR3 DNA follows: TGTGCCAGCAGGTGGACAGCACAGTTTGCGACCCAGTACTTC.

Comment on this clonotype: This sequence may be a read error, since a much larger clone differs from it by one base. The chain is built from TRBV5-1 and TRBJ2-3; D could derive from TRBD1 or TRBD2 (5 bases each). Per the germline V gene, CDR1 is SGHRS and CDR2 is YFSETQ. Trimming removed 3 bases from V and 5 bases from J, with 22 bases in between. The CDR3 runs to 17 residues. The DNA of the CDR3 is TGCGCCAGCAGCTCGGGGCCACAGAGGTCGAGTGGAGATACGCAGTATTTT. It encodes CASSSGPQRSSGDTQYF.

This clonotype was found many times. The rearrangement links TRBV20-1 to TRBJ2-1; TRBD2 matches 10 bases. Germline V gene data show CDR1 as DFQATT and CDR2 as SNEGSKA (reference sequence). There are 12 residues in the CDR3. Unmatched junction bases numbered 11, after V lost 6 bases and J lost 15 bases. CDR3 coding DNA: TGCAGTGCCGATTCCGGGACTAGCGTATTGTTCTTC. Its protein is CSADSGTSVLFF.

Comments on this clonotype: This may stem from a read error, because a much larger clone lies one nucleotide away. The V and J genes are TRBV4-3 and TRBJ2-5, with a weak D call TRBD1 (5 bases). This CDR3 is built from 17 residues. Germline loops: CDR1 LGHNA, CDR2 YSLEER. This chain's CDR3 is CVSSHRGPQGLGETQYF. CDR3 bases: TGCGTCAGCAGCCATCGAGGCCCCCAGGGATTGGGGGAGACCCAGTACTTC.

This clonotype has a count of ten or more. J is TRBJ1-1 and V is TRBV5-1; D remains ambiguous. In germline, CDR1 is SGHRS, CDR2 YFSETQ. The CDR3 consists of 15 residues. Trimming removed 0 bases at V and 1 base at J, with 10 bases between. In DNA, the CDR3 is TGCGCCAGCAGCTTGGGCGGGCTTGGGAACACTGAAGCTTTCTTT. Its protein product is CASSLGGLGNTEAFF.

As concerns this clonotype: A much more abundant neighbour one base away suggests this may be a read error. This chain links TRBV4-2 with TRBJ2-1; perhaps D is TRBD1 or TRBD2 (5 bases each). V was clipped by 3 bases and J by 8 bases, with 23 bases between them. Germline CDR1 is LGHNA and CDR2 is YNFKEQ. This CDR3 contains 17 residues. CDR3 bases: TGTGCCAGCAGCCATCCTTCGAGGGTGACAGCCTGGTATGAGCAGTTCTTC. This codes for CASSHPSRVTAWYEQFF.

This clonotype was seen repeatedly, ten times or more. The chain is built from TRBV4-3 and TRBJ2-7; D perhaps matches TRBD1 (5 bases). V was cut by 1 base and J by 3 bases, with 13 bases left in between. The CDR3 runs 15 residues. The germline CDR1 and CDR2 sequences are LGHNA and YSLEER. In DNA, the CDR3 is TGCGCCAGCAGCCAAGGACAGAGCCCTAACTACGAGCAGTACTTC. Translated, it gives CASSQGQSPNYEQYF.

On this clonotype: It may be a read error: a sequence one base away is much more abundant. The chain uses TRBV12-3 or TRBV12-4 and TRBJ1-4; D unresolved. Trimming took 7 bases from V and 10 from J, leaving 19 bases between them. The length of the CDR3 is 14 residues. This CDR3 reads CASNFSGPDGKLFF. The CDR3 DNA sequence: TGTGCCAGCAATTTTAGCGGGCCCGACGGAAAACTGTTTTTT.

This clonotype was seen a few times. The chain is built from TRBV30 and TRBJ2-2; D ambiguous. The CDR3 contains 13 residues. From germline, CDR1 is GTSNPN and CDR2 SVGIG (reference sequence). V was shortened by 4 bases and J by 1 base, with 7 bases between the two germline ends. CDR3 region: CAWTRLNTGELFF. Here the CDR3 DNA reads TGTGCCTGGACGCGGCTGAACACCGGGGAGCTGTTTTTT.

The CDR3 DNA is TGTGCCTGGAGTGTATGGCTAGCTAGGTCCCAGTACTTC. Translation: CAWSVWLARSQYF. This chain links TRBV30 with TRBJ2-5; D perhaps matches TRBD2 (5 bases). The germline CDR1 and CDR2 sequences are GTSNPN and SVGIG (reference sequence). V was clipped by 0 bases and J by 9 bases, with 14 bases between them. This CDR3 is 13 amino acids long.

In this sample, this clonotype turned up many times. The rearrangement uses TRBV24-1 and TRBJ2-2; 9 bases align to TRBD1. The V gene's germline CDR1 is KGHDR and CDR2 SFDVKD. The length of the CDR3 is 18 residues. With 0 bases clipped from V and 4 bases from J, the junction kept 8 bases outside the gene matches. The CDR3 here is CATSDLGQGRRGTGELFF. The CDR3 DNA reads TGTGCCACCAGTGATTTGGGACAGGGGCGGCGAGGCACCGGGGAGCTGTTTTTT.